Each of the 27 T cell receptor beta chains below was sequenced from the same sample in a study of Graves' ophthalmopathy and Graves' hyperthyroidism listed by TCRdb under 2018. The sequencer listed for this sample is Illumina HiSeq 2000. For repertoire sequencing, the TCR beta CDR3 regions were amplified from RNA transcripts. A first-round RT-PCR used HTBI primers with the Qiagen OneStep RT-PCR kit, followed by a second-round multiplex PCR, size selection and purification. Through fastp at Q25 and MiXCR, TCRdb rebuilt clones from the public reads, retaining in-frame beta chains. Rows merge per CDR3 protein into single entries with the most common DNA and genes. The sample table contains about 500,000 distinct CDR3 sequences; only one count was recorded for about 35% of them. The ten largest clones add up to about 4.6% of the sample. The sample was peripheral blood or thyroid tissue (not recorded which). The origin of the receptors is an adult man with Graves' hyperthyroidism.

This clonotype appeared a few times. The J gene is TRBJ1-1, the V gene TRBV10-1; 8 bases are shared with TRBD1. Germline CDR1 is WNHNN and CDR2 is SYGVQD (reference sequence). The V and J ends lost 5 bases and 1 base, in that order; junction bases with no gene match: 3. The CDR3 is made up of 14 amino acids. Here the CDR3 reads CASSPGGSNTEAFF. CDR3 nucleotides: TGCGCCAGCAGTCCAGGGGGCTCGAACACTGAAGCTTTCTTT.

CDR3 loop: CASSKGTGFRTGELFF. DNA of the CDR3: TGTGCCAGCAGCAAGGGGACAGGGTTTCGCACCGGGGAGCTGTTTTTT. The J gene is TRBJ2-2, the V gene TRBV7-9; TRBD1 matches 9 bases. Germline V gene data show CDR1 as SEHNR and CDR2 as FQNEAQ (reference sequence). The CDR3 is made up of 16 amino acids. J lost 4 bases, V lost 5 bases, and 8 bases had no gene match.

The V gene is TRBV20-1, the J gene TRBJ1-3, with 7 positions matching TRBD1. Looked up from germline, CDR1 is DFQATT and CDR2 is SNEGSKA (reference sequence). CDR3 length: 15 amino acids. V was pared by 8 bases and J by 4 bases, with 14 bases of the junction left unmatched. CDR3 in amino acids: CSTTGVGNTGNTIYF. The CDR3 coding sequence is TGCAGTACTACAGGGGTAGGGAACACAGGAAACACCATATATTTT.

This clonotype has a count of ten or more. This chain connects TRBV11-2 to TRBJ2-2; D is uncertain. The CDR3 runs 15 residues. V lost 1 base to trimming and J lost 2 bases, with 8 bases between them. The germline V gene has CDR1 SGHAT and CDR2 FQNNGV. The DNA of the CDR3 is TGTGCCAGCAGCTTAGGCCTACAAAACACCGGGGAGCTGTTTTTT. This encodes CASSLGLQNTGELFF.

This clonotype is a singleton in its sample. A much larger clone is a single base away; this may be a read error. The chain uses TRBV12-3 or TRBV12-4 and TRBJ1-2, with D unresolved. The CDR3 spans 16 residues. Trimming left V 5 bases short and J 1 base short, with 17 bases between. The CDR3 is CASSPHTGRVNYGYTF. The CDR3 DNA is TGTGCCAGCAGTCCCCACACGGGCCGGGTTAACTATGGCTACACCTTC.

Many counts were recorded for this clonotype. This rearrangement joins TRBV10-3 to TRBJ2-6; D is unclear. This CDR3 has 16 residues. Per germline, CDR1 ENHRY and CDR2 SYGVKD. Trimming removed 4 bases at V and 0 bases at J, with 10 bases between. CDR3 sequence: CAISGQFLSGANVLTF. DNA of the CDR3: TGTGCCATCAGTGGGCAGTTCCTCTCTGGGGCCAACGTCCTGACTTTC.

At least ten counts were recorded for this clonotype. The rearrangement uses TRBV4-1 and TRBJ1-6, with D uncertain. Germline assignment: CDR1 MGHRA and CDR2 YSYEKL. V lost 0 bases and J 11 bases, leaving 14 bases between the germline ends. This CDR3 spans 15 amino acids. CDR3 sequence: CASSQDWQPGAPLHF. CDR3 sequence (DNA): TGCGCCAGCAGCCAAGATTGGCAGCCTGGCGCACCCCTCCACTTT.

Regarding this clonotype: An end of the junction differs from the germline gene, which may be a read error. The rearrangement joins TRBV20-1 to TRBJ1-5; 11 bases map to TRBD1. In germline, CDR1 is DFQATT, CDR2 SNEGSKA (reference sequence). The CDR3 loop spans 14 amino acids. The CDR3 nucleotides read TGCAGTGCTAGAGGGACAGGGGGCAACCAGCCCCAGCATTTT. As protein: CSARGTGGNQPQHF.

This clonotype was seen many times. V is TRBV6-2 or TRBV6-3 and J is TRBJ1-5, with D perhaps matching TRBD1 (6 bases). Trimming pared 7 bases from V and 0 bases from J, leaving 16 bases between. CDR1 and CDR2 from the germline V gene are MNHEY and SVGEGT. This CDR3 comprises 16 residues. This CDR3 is CASNPQGLYSNQPQHF. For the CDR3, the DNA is TGTGCCAGCAACCCACAGGGACTGTATAGCAATCAGCCCCAGCATTTT.

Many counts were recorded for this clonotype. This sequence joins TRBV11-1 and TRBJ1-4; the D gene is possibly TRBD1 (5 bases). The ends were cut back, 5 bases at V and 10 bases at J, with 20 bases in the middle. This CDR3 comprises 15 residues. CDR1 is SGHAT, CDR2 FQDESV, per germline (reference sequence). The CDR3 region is CASSRDSASGGKLFF. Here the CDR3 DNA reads TGTGCCAGCAGCCGAGACAGCGCGAGTGGTGGAAAACTGTTTTTT.

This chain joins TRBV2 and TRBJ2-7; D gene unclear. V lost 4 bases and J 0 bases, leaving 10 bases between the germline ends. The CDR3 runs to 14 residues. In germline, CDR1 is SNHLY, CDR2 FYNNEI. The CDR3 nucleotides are TGTGCCAGCAGTGCTGGAGTTAGCTCCTACGAGCAGTACTTC. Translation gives CASSAGVSSYEQYF. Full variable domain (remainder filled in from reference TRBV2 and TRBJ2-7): EPEVTQTPSHQVTQMGQEVILRCVPISNHLYFYWYRQILGQKVEFLVSFYNNEISEKSEIFDDQFSVERPDGSNFTLKIRSTKLEDSAMYFCASSAGVSSYEQYFGPGTRLTVT.

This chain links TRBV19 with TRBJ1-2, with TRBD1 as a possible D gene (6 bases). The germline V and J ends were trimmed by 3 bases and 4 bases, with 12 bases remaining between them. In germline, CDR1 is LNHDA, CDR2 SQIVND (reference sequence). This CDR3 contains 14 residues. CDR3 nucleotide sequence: TGTGCCAGTAGTATCCCGGGACACATCTATGGCTACACCTTC. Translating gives CASSIPGHIYGYTF. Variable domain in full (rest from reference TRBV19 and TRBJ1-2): DGGITQSPKYLFRKEGQNVTLSCEQNLNHDAMYWYRQDPGQGLRLIYYSQIVNDFQKGDIAEGYSVSREKKESFPLTVTSAQKNPTAFYLCASSIPGHIYGYTFGSGTRLTVV.

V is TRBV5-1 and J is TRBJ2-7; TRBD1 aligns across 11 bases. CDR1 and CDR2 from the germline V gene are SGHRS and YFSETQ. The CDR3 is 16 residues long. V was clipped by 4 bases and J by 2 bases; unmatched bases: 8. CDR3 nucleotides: TGCGCCAGCAGCCCTCACCCGGGACAGGGGGCCTACGAGCAGTACTTC. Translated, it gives CASSPHPGQGAYEQYF. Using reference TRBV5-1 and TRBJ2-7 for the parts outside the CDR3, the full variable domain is KAGVTQTPRYLIKTRGQQVTLSCSPISGHRSVSWYQQTPGQGLQFLFEYFSETQRNKGNFPGRFSGRQFSNSRSEMNVSTLELGDSALYLCASSPHPGQGAYEQYFGPGTRLTVT.

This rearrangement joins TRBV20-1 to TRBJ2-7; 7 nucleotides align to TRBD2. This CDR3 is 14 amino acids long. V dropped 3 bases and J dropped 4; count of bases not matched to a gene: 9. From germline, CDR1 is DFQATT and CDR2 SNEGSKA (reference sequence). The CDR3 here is CSARVPSGSYEQYF. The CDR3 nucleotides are TGCAGTGCTAGGGTACCTAGCGGAAGTTACGAGCAGTACTTC.

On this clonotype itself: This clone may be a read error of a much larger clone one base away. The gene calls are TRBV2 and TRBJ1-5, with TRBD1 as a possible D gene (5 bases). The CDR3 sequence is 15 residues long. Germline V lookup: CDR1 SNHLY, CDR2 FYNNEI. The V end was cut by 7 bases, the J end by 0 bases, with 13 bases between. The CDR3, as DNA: TGTGCCAGCAACGGGGGACGGAATAGCAATCAGCCCCAGCATTTT. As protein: CASNGGRNSNQPQHF.

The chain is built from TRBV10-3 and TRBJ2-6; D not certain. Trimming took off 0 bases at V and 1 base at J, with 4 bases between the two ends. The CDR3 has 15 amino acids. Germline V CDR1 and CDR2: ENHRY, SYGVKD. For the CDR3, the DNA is TGTGCCATCAGTGAGTCAGGGTCTGGGGCCAACGTCCTGACTTTC. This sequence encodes CAISESGSGANVLTF.

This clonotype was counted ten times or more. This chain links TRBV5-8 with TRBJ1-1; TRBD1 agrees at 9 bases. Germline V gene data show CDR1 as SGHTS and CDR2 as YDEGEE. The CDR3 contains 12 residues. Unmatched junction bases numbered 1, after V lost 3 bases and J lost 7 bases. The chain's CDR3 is CASSWDRVEAFF. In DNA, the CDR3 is TGTGCCAGCAGCTGGGACAGGGTTGAAGCTTTCTTT.

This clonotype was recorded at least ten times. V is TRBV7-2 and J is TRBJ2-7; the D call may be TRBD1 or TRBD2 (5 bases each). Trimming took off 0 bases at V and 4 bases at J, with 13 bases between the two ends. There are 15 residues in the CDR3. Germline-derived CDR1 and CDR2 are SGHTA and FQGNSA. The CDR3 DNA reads TGTGCCAGCAGCTTAGCGAGGGGCAGCCCTTACGAGCAGTACTTC. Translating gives CASSLARGSPYEQYF.

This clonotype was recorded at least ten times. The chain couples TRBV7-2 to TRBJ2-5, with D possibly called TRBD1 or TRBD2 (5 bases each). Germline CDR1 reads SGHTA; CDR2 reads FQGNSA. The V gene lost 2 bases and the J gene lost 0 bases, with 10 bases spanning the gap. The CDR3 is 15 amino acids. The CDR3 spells CASSLMWGNQETQYF. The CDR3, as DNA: TGTGCCAGCAGCTTAATGTGGGGGAACCAAGAGACCCAGTACTTC.

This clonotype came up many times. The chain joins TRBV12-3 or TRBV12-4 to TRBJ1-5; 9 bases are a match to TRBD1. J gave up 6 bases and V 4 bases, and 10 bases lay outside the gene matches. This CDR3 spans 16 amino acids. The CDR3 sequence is CASSSRLGQGSQPQHF. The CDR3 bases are TGTGCCAGCAGTTCTCGACTAGGACAGGGGAGTCAGCCCCAGCATTTT.

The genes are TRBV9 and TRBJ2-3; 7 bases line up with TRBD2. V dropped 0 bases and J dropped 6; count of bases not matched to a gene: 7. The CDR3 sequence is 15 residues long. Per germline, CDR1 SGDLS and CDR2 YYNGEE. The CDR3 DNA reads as TGTGCCAGCAGCGTAGCGGAACTCGGGGGGGATACGCAGTATTTT. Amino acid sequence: CASSVAELGGDTQYF.

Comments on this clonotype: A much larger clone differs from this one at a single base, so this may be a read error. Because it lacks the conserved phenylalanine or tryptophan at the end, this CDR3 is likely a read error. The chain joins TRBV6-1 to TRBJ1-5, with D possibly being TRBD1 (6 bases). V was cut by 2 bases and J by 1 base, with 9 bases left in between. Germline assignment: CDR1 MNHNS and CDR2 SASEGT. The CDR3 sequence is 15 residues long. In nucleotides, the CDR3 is TGTGCCAGCAGTGAAATCGGACAGAGCAATCAGCCCCAGCATTCT. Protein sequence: CASSEIGQSNQPQHS.

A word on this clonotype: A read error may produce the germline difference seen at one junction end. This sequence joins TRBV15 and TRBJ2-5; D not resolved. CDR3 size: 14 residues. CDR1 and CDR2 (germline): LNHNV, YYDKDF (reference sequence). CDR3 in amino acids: CGTSSINRWETQYF. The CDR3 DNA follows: TGTGGCACCAGCAGTATTAATAGGTGGGAGACCCAGTACTTC.

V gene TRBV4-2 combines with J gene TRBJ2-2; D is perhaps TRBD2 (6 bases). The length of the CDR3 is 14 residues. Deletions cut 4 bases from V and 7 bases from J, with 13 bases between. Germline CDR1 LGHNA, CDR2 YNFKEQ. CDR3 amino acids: CASSLVGRNGELFF. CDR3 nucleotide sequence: TGTGCCAGCAGCCTCGTAGGGAGGAACGGGGAGCTGTTTTTT.

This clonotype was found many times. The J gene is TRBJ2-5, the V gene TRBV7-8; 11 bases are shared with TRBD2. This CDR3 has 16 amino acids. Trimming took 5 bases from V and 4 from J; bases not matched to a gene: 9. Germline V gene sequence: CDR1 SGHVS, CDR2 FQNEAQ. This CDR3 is CASSPIAGGGGETQYF. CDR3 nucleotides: TGTGCCAGCAGCCCAATAGCGGGAGGGGGGGGAGAGACCCAGTACTTC.

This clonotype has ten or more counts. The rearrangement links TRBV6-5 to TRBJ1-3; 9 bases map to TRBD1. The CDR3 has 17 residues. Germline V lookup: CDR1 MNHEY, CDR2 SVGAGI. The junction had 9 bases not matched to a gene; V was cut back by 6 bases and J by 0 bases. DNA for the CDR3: TGTGCCAGCAGCGTACAGGGGGCGAGGGTCTCTGGAAACACCATATATTTT. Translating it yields CASSVQGARVSGNTIYF.

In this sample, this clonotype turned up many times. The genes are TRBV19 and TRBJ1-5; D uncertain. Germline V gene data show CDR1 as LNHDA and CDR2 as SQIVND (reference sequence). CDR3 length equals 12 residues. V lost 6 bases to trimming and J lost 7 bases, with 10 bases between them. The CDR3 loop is CASSYPLQPQHF. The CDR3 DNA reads TGTGCCAGTAGCTACCCTCTCCAGCCCCAGCATTTT. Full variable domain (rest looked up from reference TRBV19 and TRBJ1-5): DGGITQSPKYLFRKEGQNVTLSCEQNLNHDAMYWYRQDPGQGLRLIYYSQIVNDFQKGDIAEGYSVSREKKESFPLTVTSAQKNPTAFYLCASSYPLQPQHFGDGTRLSIL.